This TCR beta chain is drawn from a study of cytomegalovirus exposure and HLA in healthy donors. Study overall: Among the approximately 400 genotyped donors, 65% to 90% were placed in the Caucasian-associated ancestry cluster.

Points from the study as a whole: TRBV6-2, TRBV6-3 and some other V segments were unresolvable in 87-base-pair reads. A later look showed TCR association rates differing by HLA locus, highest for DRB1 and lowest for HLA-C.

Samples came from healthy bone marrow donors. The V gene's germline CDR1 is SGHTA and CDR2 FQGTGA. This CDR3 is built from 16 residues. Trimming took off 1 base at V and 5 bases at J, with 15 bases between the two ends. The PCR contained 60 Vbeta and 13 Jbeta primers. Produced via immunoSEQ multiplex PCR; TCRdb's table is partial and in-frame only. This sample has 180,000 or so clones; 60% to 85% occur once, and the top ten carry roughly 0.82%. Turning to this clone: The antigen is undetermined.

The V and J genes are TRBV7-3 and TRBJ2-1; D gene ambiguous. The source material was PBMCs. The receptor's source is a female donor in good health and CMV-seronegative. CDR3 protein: CASSLSVSWPHNEQFF. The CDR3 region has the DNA TGTGCCAGCAGCTTAAGTGTCAGTTGGCCGCACAATGAGCAGTTCTTC.